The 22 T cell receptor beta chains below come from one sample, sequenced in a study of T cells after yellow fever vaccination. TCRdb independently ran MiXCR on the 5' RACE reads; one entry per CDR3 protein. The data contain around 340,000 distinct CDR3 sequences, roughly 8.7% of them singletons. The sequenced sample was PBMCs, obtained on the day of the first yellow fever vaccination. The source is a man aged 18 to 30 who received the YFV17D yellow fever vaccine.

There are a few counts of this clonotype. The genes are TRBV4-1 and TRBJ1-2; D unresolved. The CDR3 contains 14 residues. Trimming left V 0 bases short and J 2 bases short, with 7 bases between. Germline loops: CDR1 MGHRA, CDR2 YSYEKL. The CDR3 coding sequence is TGCGCCAGCAGCCAAGACGGCCTAAACTATGGCTACACCTTC. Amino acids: CASSQDGLNYGYTF.

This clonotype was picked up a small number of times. The DNA for the CDR3 is TGTGCCAAAACCCGGCCGGCTGAAAAACTGTTTTTT. This sequence encodes CAKTRPAEKLFF. The chain recombines TRBV21-1 with TRBJ1-4; TRBD1 is the table's D call, not checked against the DNA. TRBV21-1 is tagged as a pseudogene. CDR3 size: 12 residues.

The CDR3 loop is CASSPPPNSNQPQHF. CDR3 bases: TGTGCCAGCAGCCCCCCACCCAATAGCAATCAGCCCCAGCATTTT. This chain uses TRBV14 with TRBJ1-5; D gene ambiguous. The germline gives CDR1 SGHDN, CDR2 FVKESK. Trimming took 4 bases from V and 0 from J, leaving 10 bases between them. CDR3 length: 15 amino acids.

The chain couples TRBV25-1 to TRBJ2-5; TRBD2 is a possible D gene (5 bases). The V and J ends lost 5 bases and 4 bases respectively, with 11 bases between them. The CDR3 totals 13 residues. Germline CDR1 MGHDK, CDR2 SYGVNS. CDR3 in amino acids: CASSSGRAETQYF. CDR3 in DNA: TGTGCCAGCAGTAGTGGGCGGGCAGAGACCCAGTACTTC.

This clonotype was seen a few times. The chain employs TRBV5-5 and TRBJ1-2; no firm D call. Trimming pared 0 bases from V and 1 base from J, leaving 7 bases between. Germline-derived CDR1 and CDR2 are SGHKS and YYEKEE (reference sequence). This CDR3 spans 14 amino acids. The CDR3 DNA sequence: TGTGCCAGCAGCTTGGAAGGTGATAACTATGGCTACACCTTC. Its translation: CASSLEGDNYGYTF.

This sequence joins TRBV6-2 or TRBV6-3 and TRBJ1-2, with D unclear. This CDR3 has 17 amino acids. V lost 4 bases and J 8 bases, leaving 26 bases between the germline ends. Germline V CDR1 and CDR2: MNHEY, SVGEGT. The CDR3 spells CASSFGSLVAESVGYTF. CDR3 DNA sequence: TGTGCCAGCAGTTTTGGAAGCTTAGTGGCGGAGTCGGTGGGCTACACCTTC.

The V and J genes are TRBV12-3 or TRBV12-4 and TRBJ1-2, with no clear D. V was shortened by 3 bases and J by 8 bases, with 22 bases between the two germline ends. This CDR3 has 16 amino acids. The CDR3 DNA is TGTGCCAGCAGTTTGTATACGGGGTATGGTACCGACGGCTACACCTTC. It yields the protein CASSLYTGYGTDGYTF.

The CDR3 DNA reads as TGCAGTGCTACTCGGGACAGGCAGGAGCAGTACTTC. Protein sequence: CSATRDRQEQYF. The rearrangement joins TRBV20-1 to TRBJ2-7, with TRBD1 identical over 8 bases. Germline CDR1 is DFQATT and CDR2 is SNEGSKA (reference sequence). The trim removed 4 bases at V and 7 bases at J, leaving 6 bases unmatched. CDR3 length: 12 residues.

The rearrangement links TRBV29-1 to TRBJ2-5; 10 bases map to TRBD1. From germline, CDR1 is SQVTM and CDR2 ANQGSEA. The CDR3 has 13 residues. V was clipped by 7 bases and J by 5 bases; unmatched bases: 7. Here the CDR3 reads CSGRDRGWETQYF. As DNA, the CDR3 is TGCAGCGGCCGGGACAGGGGTTGGGAGACCCAGTACTTC.

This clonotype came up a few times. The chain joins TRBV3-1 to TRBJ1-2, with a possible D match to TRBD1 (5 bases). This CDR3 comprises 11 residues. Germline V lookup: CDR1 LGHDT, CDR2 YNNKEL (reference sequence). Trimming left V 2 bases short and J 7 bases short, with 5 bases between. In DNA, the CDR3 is TGTGCCAGCAGCCAAAGGGGTGGCTACACCTTC. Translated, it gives CASSQRGGYTF.

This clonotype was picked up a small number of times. The CDR3 reads CASRPGQSNQPQHF. The CDR3 DNA is TGTGCCAGCAGACCGGGACAGAGCAATCAGCCCCAGCATTTT. The V and J genes are TRBV12-3 or TRBV12-4 and TRBJ1-5; TRBD1 aligns across 7 bases. This CDR3 has 14 amino acids. Trimming took 6 bases from V and 1 from J; bases not matched to a gene: 3.

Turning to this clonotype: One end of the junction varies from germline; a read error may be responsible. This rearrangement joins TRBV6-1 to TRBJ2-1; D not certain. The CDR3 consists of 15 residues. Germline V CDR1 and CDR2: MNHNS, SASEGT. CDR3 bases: TGTGCCAGCAATGAAGGGTCCTCCTCCTACAATGAGCAGTTCTTC. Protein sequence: CASNEGSSSYNEQFF.

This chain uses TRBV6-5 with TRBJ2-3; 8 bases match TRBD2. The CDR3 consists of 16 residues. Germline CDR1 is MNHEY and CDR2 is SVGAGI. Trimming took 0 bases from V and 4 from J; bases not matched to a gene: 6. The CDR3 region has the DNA TGTGCCAGCAGTTACTCGGGACTAGGTCTATCAGATACGCAGTATTTT. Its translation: CASSYSGLGLSDTQYF.

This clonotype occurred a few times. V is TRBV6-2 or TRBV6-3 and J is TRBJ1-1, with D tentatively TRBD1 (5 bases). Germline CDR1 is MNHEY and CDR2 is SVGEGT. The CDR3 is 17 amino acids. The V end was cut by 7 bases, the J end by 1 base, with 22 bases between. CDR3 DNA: TGTGCCAGCACCAGGGAAGGGCGGAGGAATCCGAACACTGAAGCTTTCTTT. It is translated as CASTREGRRNPNTEAFF.

The CDR3 DNA sequence: TGTGCCAGCAGTTGGGGACGGGGGACCACAGATACGCAGTATTTT. Translation: CASSWGRGTTDTQYF. The rearrangement uses TRBV27 and TRBJ2-3; D is perhaps TRBD2 (6 bases). Between the trimmed V and J ends, which lost 4 bases and 2 bases, there was a span of 13 bases. There are 15 residues in the CDR3. Germline V CDR1 and CDR2: MNHEY, SMNVEV (reference sequence).

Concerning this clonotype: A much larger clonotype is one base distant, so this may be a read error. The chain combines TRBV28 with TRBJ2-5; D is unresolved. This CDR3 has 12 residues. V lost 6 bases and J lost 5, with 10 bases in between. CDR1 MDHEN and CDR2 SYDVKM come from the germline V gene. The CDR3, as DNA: TGTGCCAGCAGCCAACAAAGGGAGACCCAGTACTTC. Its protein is CASSQQRETQYF.

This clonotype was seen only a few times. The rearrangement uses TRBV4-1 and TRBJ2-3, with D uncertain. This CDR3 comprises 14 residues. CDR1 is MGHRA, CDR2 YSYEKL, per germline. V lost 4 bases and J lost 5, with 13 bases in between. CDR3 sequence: CASSPPVTQDTQYF. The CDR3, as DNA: TGCGCCAGCAGCCCCCCAGTCACCCAAGATACGCAGTATTTT.

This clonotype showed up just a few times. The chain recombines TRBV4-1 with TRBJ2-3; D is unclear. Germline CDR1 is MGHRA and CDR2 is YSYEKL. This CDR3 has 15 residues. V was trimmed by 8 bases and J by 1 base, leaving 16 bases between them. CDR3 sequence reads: CASHSVGVGTDTQYF. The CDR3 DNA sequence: TGCGCCAGCCACAGTGTAGGTGTTGGCACAGATACGCAGTATTTT.

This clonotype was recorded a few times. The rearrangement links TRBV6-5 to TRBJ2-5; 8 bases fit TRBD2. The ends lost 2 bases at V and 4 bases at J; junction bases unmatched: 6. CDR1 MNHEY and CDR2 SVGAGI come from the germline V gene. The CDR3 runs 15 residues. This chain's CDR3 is CASSYGTLAVETQYF. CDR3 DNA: TGTGCCAGCAGTTACGGTACACTAGCGGTAGAGACCCAGTACTTC.

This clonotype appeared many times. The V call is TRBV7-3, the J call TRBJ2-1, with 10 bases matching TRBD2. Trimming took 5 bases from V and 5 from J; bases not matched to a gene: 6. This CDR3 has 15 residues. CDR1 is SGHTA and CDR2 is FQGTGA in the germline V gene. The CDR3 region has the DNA TGTGCCAGCAGCCAAACCGGGACTAGCGACAATGAGCAGTTCTTC. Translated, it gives CASSQTGTSDNEQFF. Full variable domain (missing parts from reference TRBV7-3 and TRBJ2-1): GAGVSQTPSNKVTEKGKYVELRCDPISGHTALYWYRQSLGQGPEFLIYFQGTGAADDSGLPNDRFFAVRPEGSVSTLKIQRTERGDSAVYLCASSQTGTSDNEQFFGPGTRLTVL.

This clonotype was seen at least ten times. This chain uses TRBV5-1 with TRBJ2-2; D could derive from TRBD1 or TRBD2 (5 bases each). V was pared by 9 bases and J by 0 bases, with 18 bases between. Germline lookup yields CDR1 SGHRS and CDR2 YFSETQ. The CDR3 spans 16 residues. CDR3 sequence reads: CATTISGTANTGELFF. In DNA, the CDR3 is TGCGCCACGACCATCTCCGGGACCGCGAACACCGGGGAGCTGTTTTTT.

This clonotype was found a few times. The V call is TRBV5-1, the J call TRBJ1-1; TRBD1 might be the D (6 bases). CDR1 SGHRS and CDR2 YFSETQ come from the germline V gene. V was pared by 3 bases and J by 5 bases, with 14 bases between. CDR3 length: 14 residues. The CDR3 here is CASSSGAGETEAFF. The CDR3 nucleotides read TGCGCCAGCAGCTCGGGGGCGGGGGAAACTGAAGCTTTCTTT.